The 27 T cell receptor beta chains presented below share a single source sample, sequenced in a study of blood T cell repertoires in COVID-19. Assay: immunoSEQ multiplex PCR; the TCRdb copy retains only in-frame clones and omits some. Of a few hundred thousand clones in the sample, under 90% were seen once. Material: PBMCs or T cells enriched from blood (not recorded which). These receptors were obtained from a man aged 40-50 years who had recovered from COVID-19.

V and J are TRBV5-6 and TRBJ2-5; 10 positions agree with TRBD1. CDR3 length equals 15 residues. Germline V gives CDR1 SGHDT, CDR2 YYEEEE. V lost 4 bases to trimming and J lost 4 bases; unmatched junction nucleotides: 7. The CDR3, as DNA: TGTGCCAGCAGCACCGGGACAGGGGTGCGAGAGACCCAGTACTTC. It codes for CASSTGTGVRETQYF.

This clone has just a few counts. The chain carries TRBV7-2 and TRBJ2-7, with 8 bases identical to TRBD1. The junction had 3 bases not matched to a gene; V was cut back by 5 bases and J by 9 bases. CDR1 is SGHTA, CDR2 FQGNSA, per germline. The CDR3 contains 11 residues. The CDR3 region is CASSRGQGQYF. CDR3 sequence (DNA): TGTGCCAGCAGCCGAGGACAGGGGCAGTACTTC.

The CDR3 reads CASSLGGTGLETQYF. The CDR3, as DNA: TGTGCCAGCAGTTTAGGGGGTACAGGGTTAGAGACCCAGTACTTC. The V call is TRBV28, the J call TRBJ2-5; maybe TRBD1 (6 bases). Germline CDR1 and CDR2: MDHEN and SYDVKM. Trimming took 2 bases from V and 4 from J, leaving 14 bases between them. The CDR3 is made up of 15 amino acids.

This clone was observed at least ten times. This sequence joins TRBV4-1 and TRBJ2-1; the match to TRBD1 covers 9 bases. Germline V gene sequence: CDR1 MGHRA, CDR2 YSYEKL. The CDR3 totals 16 residues. J was trimmed by 6 bases and V by 0 bases; bases with no gene match: 6. The CDR3 reads CASSQDAGTGFNEQFF. Written as DNA, the CDR3 is TGCGCCAGCAGCCAAGATGCCGGGACAGGGTTCAATGAGCAGTTCTTC.

This clone was recorded a few times. This rearrangement joins TRBV29-1 to TRBJ1-2; D call uncertain. The germline V and J ends were trimmed by 2 bases and 0 bases, with 7 bases remaining between them. Germline V lookup: CDR1 SQVTM, CDR2 ANQGSEA. The CDR3 spans 13 residues. CDR3 nucleotide sequence: TGCAGCGTTGAATCAGTCCCTAACTATGGCTACACCTTC. Amino acids: CSVESVPNYGYTF.

The rearrangement uses TRBV5-1 and TRBJ2-7; 11 nucleotides line up with TRBD2. The CDR3 contains 15 residues. The germline CDR1 and CDR2 sequences are SGHRS and YFSETQ. The junction had 8 bases not matched to a gene; V was cut back by 5 bases and J by 4 bases. Here the CDR3 reads CASSSTSGALYEQYF. CDR3 bases: TGCGCCAGCAGTTCGACTAGCGGGGCCCTTTACGAGCAGTACTTC.

The chain is built from TRBV10-3 and TRBJ1-3; possible D gene TRBD1, 6 bases. From germline, CDR1 is ENHRY and CDR2 SYGVKD. The CDR3 contains 15 residues. Trimming cost V 4 bases and J 2 bases, with 12 bases left between them. This CDR3 reads CAISVLQGTGNTIYF. CDR3 bases: TGTGCCATCAGTGTTCTTCAGGGGACTGGAAACACCATATATTTT.

The DNA of the CDR3 is TGTGCCAGCAGGGACAGGGAAAGTCAGCCCCAGCATTTT. This translates into CASRDRESQPQHF. The chain couples TRBV27 to TRBJ1-5; 8 bases map to TRBD1. The germline V gene encodes CDR1 MNHEY and CDR2 SMNVEV (reference sequence). The J segment lost 6 bases and the V segment lost 6 bases, leaving 4 bases of the junction unmatched. The CDR3 spans 13 residues.

V and J are TRBV2 and TRBJ2-5; the D is unclear. Germline CDR1 is SNHLY and CDR2 is FYNNEI. Trimming cost V 6 bases and J 1 base, with 12 bases left between them. The length of the CDR3 is 14 residues. CDR3 amino acids: CASRPSPSQETQYF. CDR3 DNA: TGTGCCAGCAGGCCTAGTCCCTCCCAAGAGACCCAGTACTTC.

The chain carries TRBV30 and TRBJ2-7, with D tentatively TRBD1 (6 bases). The CDR3 covers 14 residues. Trimming shortened V by 3 bases and J by 2 bases, and 14 bases separated the two germline ends. CDR1 and CDR2 (germline): GTSNPN, SVGIG (reference sequence). CDR3 loop: CAWSPLAGAYEQYF. The CDR3 coding sequence is TGTGCCTGGAGCCCCCTAGCAGGGGCCTACGAGCAGTACTTC.

The V call is TRBV14, the J call TRBJ2-5; 7 bases fit TRBD1. Germline V gene lookup returns CDR1 SGHDN and CDR2 FVKESK. The V gene end was trimmed by 1 base and the J gene end by 5 bases; junction bases not matched to a gene: 1. The CDR3 has 13 residues. CDR3 DNA: TGTGCCAGCAGCCAAGGACAGGGTGAGACCCAGTACTTC. Encoded protein: CASSQGQGETQYF.

The CDR3 is CASGDSIHEQYF. The CDR3 DNA sequence: TGTGCCAGTGGGGACAGTATTCACGAGCAGTACTTC. The rearrangement uses TRBV6-5 and TRBJ2-7; 7 bases match TRBD1. The V segment lost 9 bases and the J segment 5 bases; nucleotides outside the gene matches: 7. CDR1 is MNHEY and CDR2 is SVGAGI in the germline V gene. CDR3 length: 12 amino acids.

V is TRBV7-2 and J is TRBJ2-5, with 8 nucleotides matching TRBD2. The CDR3 has 15 residues. V lost 5 bases, J lost 2 bases, and 7 bases stayed unmatched. In germline, CDR1 is SGHTA, CDR2 FQGNSA. CDR3 sequence: CASSTHLAGQETQYF. CDR3 DNA sequence: TGTGCCAGCAGCACCCACCTAGCGGGTCAAGAGACCCAGTACTTC.

The V gene is TRBV7-2, the J gene TRBJ2-7; tentatively, D is TRBD2 (6 bases). CDR3 length equals 15 residues. V was cut by 2 bases and J by 1 base, with 12 bases left in between. Germline CDR1 and CDR2: SGHTA and FQGNSA. CDR3 region: CASSLNLAGSYEQYF. In DNA form, the CDR3 reads TGTGCCAGCAGCTTAAACTTGGCGGGGTCCTACGAGCAGTACTTC. The entire variable domain, with the rest obtained from reference TRBV7-2 and TRBJ2-7, is as follows: GAGVSQSPSNKVTEKGKDVELRCDPISGHTALYWYRQSLGQGLEFLIYFQGNSAPDKSGLPSDRFSAERTGGSVSTLTIQRTQQEDSAVYLCASSLNLAGSYEQYFGPGTRLTVT.

As DNA, the CDR3 is TGCGCCAGCAGCTTGGCCGGGGAATACGAGCAGTACTTC. Amino acids: CASSLAGEYEQYF. J is TRBJ2-7 and V is TRBV5-1; D might be TRBD2 (5 bases). Trimming removed 0 bases at V and 4 bases at J, with 8 bases between. This CDR3 has 13 residues. Germline loops: CDR1 SGHRS, CDR2 YFSETQ. The whole variable domain, filled in from reference TRBV5-1 and TRBJ2-7, reads KAGVTQTPRYLIKTRGQQVTLSCSPISGHRSVSWYQQTPGQGLQFLFEYFSETQRNKGNFPGRFSGRQFSNSRSEMNVSTLELGDSALYLCASSLAGEYEQYFGPGTRLTVT.

This clone occurred once. The CDR3 spells CALGRQGVYEQYF. In DNA, the CDR3 is TGTGCCTTAGGGAGACAGGGAGTCTACGAGCAGTACTTC. The genes are TRBV28 and TRBJ2-7; 7 bases match TRBD1. Losses at the gene ends were 11 bases for V and 3 bases for J; bases not matched to a gene: 10. The CDR3 runs to 13 residues. Germline lookup yields CDR1 MDHEN and CDR2 SYDVKM.

The rearrangement uses TRBV3-1 (or the pseudogene TRBV3-2) and TRBJ1-1; TRBD1 might be the D (6 bases). Germline CDR1 is LGHDT and CDR2 is YNNKEL (reference sequence). Deletions cut 4 bases from V and 0 bases from J, with 12 bases between. This CDR3 is built from 15 residues. CDR3 residues: CASSPQGTMNTEAFF. In nucleotides, the CDR3 is TGTGCCAGCAGCCCCCAGGGGACGATGAACACTGAAGCTTTCTTT.

This clone was recorded only once. The chain couples TRBV30 to TRBJ2-3, with D possibly TRBD2 on 7 matching bases. Trimming cost V 4 bases and J 4 bases, with 12 bases left between them. Germline loops: CDR1 GTSNPN, CDR2 SVGIG (reference sequence). The CDR3 totals 13 residues. The DNA for the CDR3 is TGTGCCTGGATGGGGGGGGCCGCAGATACGCAGTATTTT. The encoded protein is CAWMGGAADTQYF.

The gene calls are TRBV5-8 and TRBJ1-5; tentatively, D is TRBD1 (6 bases). V lost 1 base, J lost 0 bases, and 14 bases lay in between. This CDR3 comprises 17 residues. Germline V gene data show CDR1 as SGHTS and CDR2 as YDEGEE. The CDR3 sequence is CASSLLTGGYSNQPQHF. The CDR3 nucleotides read TGTGCCAGCAGCTTGTTGACAGGCGGCTATAGCAATCAGCCCCAGCATTTT.

This clone was seen only once. V gene TRBV19 combines with J gene TRBJ1-5; 8 bases align to TRBD1. Germline V gives CDR1 LNHDA, CDR2 SQIVND (reference sequence). J lost 11 bases, V lost 5 bases, and 14 bases had no gene match. The CDR3 covers 15 residues. The CDR3 DNA reads TGTGCCAGTAGTGGCCAGACAGGGGCGGTCGGGGCCCAGCATTTT. This sequence encodes CASSGQTGAVGAQHF.

The chain combines TRBV30 with TRBJ1-2; D is unresolved. CDR3 length: 11 residues. Germline values: CDR1 GTSNPN, CDR2 SVGIG (reference sequence). V was shortened by 4 bases and J by 1 base, with 4 bases between the two germline ends. This chain's CDR3 is CAWTDNYGYTF. In nucleotides, the CDR3 is TGTGCCTGGACAGATAACTATGGCTACACCTTC.

The chain is built from TRBV27 and TRBJ2-1; D not certain. V gave up 2 bases and J gave up 3 bases, with 8 bases separating them. CDR3 length: 14 amino acids. The V gene's germline CDR1 is MNHEY and CDR2 SMNVEV (reference sequence). The CDR3 region has the DNA TGTGCCAGCAGTTTACTGGGCGTCTACAATGAGCAGTTCTTC. Residues: CASSLLGVYNEQFF.

The chain has TRBV10-3 and TRBJ2-5; D is unclear. Germline CDR1 reads ENHRY; CDR2 reads SYGVKD. Trimming took 3 bases from V and 2 from J, leaving 7 bases between them. This CDR3 is 13 amino acids long. The CDR3 sequence: CAISDGRQETQYF. DNA for the CDR3: TGTGCCATCAGTGACGGCAGGCAAGAGACCCAGTACTTC.

V and J are TRBV7-2 and TRBJ1-5; 10 bases line up with TRBD1. This CDR3 comprises 15 residues. Germline loops: CDR1 SGHTA, CDR2 FQGNSA. Germline trimming cut 4 bases from V and 6 bases from J; bases unmatched to any gene: 6. The CDR3 nucleotides read TGTGCCAGCAGCTCAGGGACAGGGGTAGGTCAGCCCCAGCATTTT. Translating it yields CASSSGTGVGQPQHF.

Only a few counts were recorded for this clone. The chain couples TRBV6-2 or TRBV6-3 to TRBJ1-1; D is unclear. Trimming stripped 2 bases from V and 2 bases from J, with 6 bases between. There are 13 residues in the CDR3. Germline CDR1 MNHEY, CDR2 SVGEGT. CDR3 nucleotides: TGTGCCAGCAGTTACGGCAGAAACACTGAAGCTTTCTTT. This gives the protein CASSYGRNTEAFF.

This chain links TRBV30 with TRBJ1-2; 7 positions agree with TRBD1. The V segment lost 5 bases and the J segment 4 bases; nucleotides outside the gene matches: 4. The CDR3 extends over 12 amino acids. Germline V gene sequence: CDR1 GTSNPN, CDR2 SVGIG (reference sequence). CDR3 bases: TGTGCCTGGGGACAGGTTTCCTATGGCTACACCTTC. Its translation is CAWGQVSYGYTF. Full variable domain (outside the CDR3, taken from reference TRBV30 and TRBJ1-2): SQTIHQWPATLVQPVGSPLSLECTVEGTSNPNLYWYRQAAGRGLQLLFYSVGIGQISSEVPQNLSASRPQDRQFILSSKKLLLSDSGFYLCAWGQVSYGYTFGSGTRLTVV.

The chain couples TRBV6-2 or TRBV6-3 to TRBJ2-2, with TRBD2 matching over 7 bases. Germline V gives CDR1 MNHEY, CDR2 SVGEGT. Trimming cost V 0 bases and J 6 bases; bases outside gene matches: 10. This CDR3 contains 17 residues. The CDR3 sequence: CASSYSRDYNLPGELFF. The CDR3 DNA reads as TGTGCCAGCAGTTACTCCCGGGACTACAATCTTCCCGGGGAGCTGTTTTTT.